This TCR beta chain was retrieved from a study of T cell responses to AZD1222 COVID-19 vaccine. TCRdb's table, derived via immunoSEQ multiplex PCR, lists solely in-frame clones and lacks some. Seen here are 140,000 to 150,000 clones, around nine tenths observed once, and the top ten hold approximately 3%. On this clone: As yet, its antigen is unknown.

Trimming took off 3 bases at V and 3 bases at J, with 17 bases between the two ends. The CDR3 contains 16 residues. The V gene's germline CDR1 is SGHAT and CDR2 FQNNGV. Findings and caveats of the study: Spike-wide vaccine-associated CD4 TCRs dominated at 160-218 and 743-854. Reports say nearly half of spike-specific TCRs go after unmutated variant regions. Samples come after the peak T cell response, not at day 14.

The J gene is TRBJ1-1, the V gene TRBV11-2, with a tentative D call TRBD1 (6 bases). The sample consisted of peripheral blood, taken on day 0 of MenACWY control vaccination. This TCR was recovered from an adult in good health. For the CDR3, the DNA is TGTGCCAGCAGCTTCTGGACAGCCGGTAACGACACTGAAGCTTTCTTT. Translation: CASSFWTAGNDTEAFF.